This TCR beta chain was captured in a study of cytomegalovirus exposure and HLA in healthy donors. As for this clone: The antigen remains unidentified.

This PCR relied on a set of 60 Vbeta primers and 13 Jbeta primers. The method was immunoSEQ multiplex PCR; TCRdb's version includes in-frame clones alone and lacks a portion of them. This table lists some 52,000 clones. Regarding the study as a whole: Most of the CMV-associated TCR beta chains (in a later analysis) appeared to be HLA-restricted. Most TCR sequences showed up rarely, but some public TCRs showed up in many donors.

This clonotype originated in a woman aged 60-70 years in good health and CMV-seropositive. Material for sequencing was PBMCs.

The CDR3 DNA follows: TGTGCCAGCAGCTCCGTGTCTGGAAACACCATATATTTT. Its translation is CASSSVSGNTIYF. The genes are TRBV5-5 and TRBJ1-3; no firm D call. The V gene lost 3 bases and the J gene lost 1 base, with 5 bases spanning the gap. This CDR3 is 13 amino acids long. Looked up from germline, CDR1 is SGHKS and CDR2 is YYEKEE (reference sequence).